These 10 T cell receptor beta chains share one sample of origin, sequenced in a study of neurological immune-mediated disorders (dated by TCRdb to the late 2010s). The library was generated by 5' RACE. Instrument on record: Illumina HiSeq 2500. The raw public reads went through TCRdb reprocessing: fastp at Q25, MiXCR clone calling, in-frame beta chains kept. Each record represents a unique CDR3 protein, reported with the most common genes and DNA among its rows. Present in this sample are approximately 70,000 distinct CDR3 sequences, about 4.2% of which were seen just once. Together, the top ten hold about 1.5% of the sample. The sequenced material came from PBMCs. These receptors came from a man aged 30-40 years with multiple sclerosis.

This clonotype was seen ten or more times. The V call is TRBV9, the J call TRBJ2-6; D remains unclear. Deletions cut 0 bases from V and 2 bases from J, with 9 bases between. Germline values: CDR1 SGDLS, CDR2 YYNGEE. This CDR3 has 16 residues. In DNA form, the CDR3 reads TGTGCCAGCAGCGTAGGTCAGGACCCTGGGGCCAACGTCCTGACTTTC. It is translated as CASSVGQDPGANVLTF.

This clonotype was seen ten or more times. The chain is built from TRBV5-1 and TRBJ1-1; D perhaps matches TRBD1 (6 bases). The CDR3 runs 13 residues. CDR1 is SGHRS and CDR2 is YFSETQ in the germline V gene. The germline V and J ends were trimmed by 7 bases and 1 base, with 11 bases remaining between them. CDR3 coding DNA: TGCGCCAGCTCAACACAGGGGAACACTGAAGCTTTCTTT. Protein product: CASSTQGNTEAFF.

There are a few counts of this clonotype. An end of the junction differs from the germline gene, which may be a read error. V and J are TRBV15 and TRBJ1-6, with D maybe TRBD1 (6 bases). The germline V gene encodes CDR1 LNHNV and CDR2 YYDKDF (reference sequence). The CDR3 is 15 amino acids. The CDR3 here is CATSRVGGYNSPLNF. The CDR3 nucleotides read TGTGCCACCAGCAGAGTCGGGGGCTATAATTCACCCCTCAACTTT.

This clonotype was recorded many times. The genes are TRBV20-1 and TRBJ2-1; 11 bases map to TRBD2. CDR1 DFQATT and CDR2 SNEGSKA come from the germline V gene (reference sequence). J was trimmed by 2 bases and V by 5 bases; bases with no gene match: 2. CDR3 size: 14 residues. The CDR3 DNA reads as TGCAGTGCTGGGACTAGCGGCGCCTACAATGAGCAGTTCTTC. Translating it yields CSAGTSGAYNEQFF.

There are many counts of this clonotype. The rearrangement links TRBV6-5 to TRBJ2-2, with no clear D. This CDR3 spans 13 amino acids. CDR1 MNHEY and CDR2 SVGAGI come from the germline V gene. V dropped 6 bases and J dropped 6 bases, with 11 bases sitting between them. Written as DNA, the CDR3 is TGTGCCAGCAGCCTAAGGGAACCCGGGGAGCTGTTTTTT. It yields the protein CASSLREPGELFF.

In its sample, this clonotype was seen many times. This sequence joins TRBV20-1 and TRBJ1-6; TRBD1 agrees at 8 bases. Germline V gene data show CDR1 as DFQATT and CDR2 as SNEGSKA (reference sequence). With 4 bases clipped from V and 8 bases from J, the junction kept 1 base outside the gene matches. The CDR3 sequence is 12 residues long. CDR3 loop: CSAKQGDSPLHF. The CDR3 DNA follows: TGCAGTGCTAAACAGGGGGATTCACCCCTCCACTTT.

This clonotype was recorded at least ten times. The J gene is TRBJ2-3, the V gene TRBV5-1, with 8 bases lining up with TRBD2. Germline trimming cut 0 bases from V and 3 bases from J; bases unmatched to any gene: 6. The CDR3 is 16 amino acids. CDR1 is SGHRS, CDR2 YFSETQ, per germline. CDR3 in amino acids: CASSLGPGGRTDTQYF. The DNA of the CDR3 is TGCGCCAGCAGCTTGGGCCCGGGGGGGCGGACAGATACGCAGTATTTT.

In this sample, this clonotype turned up many times. The chain carries TRBV5-5 and TRBJ2-5, with TRBD1 matching over 8 bases. The germline V gene has CDR1 SGHKS and CDR2 YYEKEE (reference sequence). The CDR3 is made up of 15 amino acids. The V gene end was trimmed by 4 bases and the J gene end by 5 bases; junction bases not matched to a gene: 10. The CDR3 protein is CASSPEAGGQETQYF. The DNA of the CDR3 is TGTGCCAGCAGCCCGGAGGCAGGGGGCCAGGAGACCCAGTACTTC.

This clonotype was seen only a few times. The chain uses TRBV20-1 and TRBJ2-3; D is perhaps TRBD2 (5 bases). Trimming removed 7 bases from V and 5 bases from J, with 10 bases in between. Germline-derived CDR1 and CDR2 are DFQATT and SNEGSKA (reference sequence). This CDR3 spans 11 amino acids. Written as DNA, the CDR3 is TGCAGTGTACTAAGCGGAGATACGCAGTATTTT. As protein: CSVLSGDTQYF.

This clonotype was recorded at least ten times. The rearrangement links TRBV20-1 to TRBJ2-4; 7 nucleotides match TRBD2. Germline trimming cut 6 bases from V and 9 bases from J; bases unmatched to any gene: 17. Per germline, CDR1 DFQATT and CDR2 SNEGSKA (reference sequence). This CDR3 spans 15 amino acids. The CDR3, as DNA: TGCAGTGCCACCACCCCGGGGAGGGTGGACGGCATTCAGTACTTC. It translates to CSATTPGRVDGIQYF.